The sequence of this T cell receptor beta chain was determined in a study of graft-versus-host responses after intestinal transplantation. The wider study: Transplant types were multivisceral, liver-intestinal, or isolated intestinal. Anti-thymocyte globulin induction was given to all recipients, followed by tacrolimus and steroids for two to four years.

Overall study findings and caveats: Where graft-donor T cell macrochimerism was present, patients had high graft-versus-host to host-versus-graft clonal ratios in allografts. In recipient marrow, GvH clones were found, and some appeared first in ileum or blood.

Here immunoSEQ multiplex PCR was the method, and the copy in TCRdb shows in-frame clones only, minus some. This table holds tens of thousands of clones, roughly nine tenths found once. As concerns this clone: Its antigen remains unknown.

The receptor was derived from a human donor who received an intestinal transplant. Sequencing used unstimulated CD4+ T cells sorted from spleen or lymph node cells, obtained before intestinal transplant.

The CDR3 is CASSEPSTKNIQYF. CDR3 sequence (DNA): TGTGCCAGCAGTGAACCCAGTACCAAAAACATTCAGTACTTC. The chain uses TRBV25-1 and TRBJ2-4; D gene ambiguous. Germline V CDR1 and CDR2: MGHDK, SYGVNS. Trimming removed 2 bases at V and 2 bases at J, with 7 bases between. The CDR3 length is 14 residues.